The 14 T cell receptor beta chains below all came from one sample that was sequenced in a study of blood T cell repertoires in COVID-19. Profiling relied on immunoSEQ multiplex PCR, and the TCRdb table lists in-frame clones only, not all of them. The repertoire consists of 200,000 to 300,000 clones, with around 88% occurring once and the leading ten covering over 4%. Specimen: PBMCs or T cells enriched from blood (not recorded which). The receptor set was obtained from a woman aged 30 to 39 who had recovered from COVID-19.

The genes are TRBV28 and TRBJ2-7; 7 bases are a match to TRBD1. The CDR3 is made up of 13 amino acids. CDR1 MDHEN and CDR2 SYDVKM come from the germline V gene. With V trimmed by 5 bases and J by 8 bases, 9 bases remained unmatched. The CDR3: CASSPGTVSQQYF. Here the CDR3 DNA reads TGTGCCAGCAGTCCTGGGACAGTCTCACAGCAGTACTTC.

The chain has TRBV28 and TRBJ2-7, with D unresolved. V lost 2 bases and J 2 bases, leaving 7 bases between the germline ends. Germline V CDR1 and CDR2: MDHEN, SYDVKM. CDR3 size: 13 residues. The CDR3 protein is CASSLRRPYEQYF. The CDR3 DNA sequence: TGTGCCAGCAGTTTAAGGAGACCCTACGAGCAGTACTTC.

J is TRBJ1-1 and V is TRBV7-9, with 9 bases fitting TRBD1. CDR1 is SEHNR, CDR2 FQNEAQ, per germline (reference sequence). The V gene end was trimmed by 3 bases and the J gene end by 11 bases; junction bases not matched to a gene: 13. This CDR3 is 15 amino acids long. The DNA of the CDR3 is TGTGCCAGCAGCTTGGGTCGGACAGGGGCCGTTGGGGCTTTCTTT. This encodes CASSLGRTGAVGAFF.

This clone appeared a single time. The DNA is omitted, as the CDR3 cannot be located on it reliably, and the CDR3 follows TCRdb's listing. The genes are TRBV6-6 and TRBJ1-2. CDR1 and CDR2 (germline): MNHNY, SVGAGI (reference sequence). The CDR3 is 13 residues long, ends included. The CDR3: CASSSSGGYGYTF.

This clone has just one count. This chain links TRBV15 with TRBJ2-7, with D possibly being TRBD1 (5 bases). V lost 0 bases and J 3 bases, leaving 12 bases between the germline ends. This CDR3 has 15 residues. Germline V gene lookup returns CDR1 LNHNV and CDR2 YYDKDF (reference sequence). The CDR3 coding sequence is TGTGCCACCAGCAGAGATTCAGGGCGGTACTACGAGCAGTACTTC. Translated: CATSRDSGRYYEQYF.

This clone occurred once. The chain recombines TRBV7-2 with TRBJ2-7; 7 nucleotides align to TRBD1. V lost 5 bases and J lost 0; bases outside the gene matches: 7. CDR3 size: 15 residues. The V gene's germline CDR1 is SGHTA and CDR2 FQGNSA. DNA of the CDR3: TGTGCCAGCAGCGCATGGGACAGCCTCTCCTACGAGCAGTACTTC. Protein: CASSAWDSLSYEQYF. The entire variable domain, with the rest obtained from reference TRBV7-2 and TRBJ2-7, is as follows: GAGVSQSPSNKVTEKGKDVELRCDPISGHTALYWYRQSLGQGLEFLIYFQGNSAPDKSGLPSDRFSAERTGGSVSTLTIQRTQQEDSAVYLCASSAWDSLSYEQYFGPGTRLTVT.

V is TRBV28 and J is TRBJ1-2, with D uncertain. The CDR3 contains 10 residues. Germline V gene data show CDR1 as MDHEN and CDR2 as SYDVKM. V was pared by 3 bases and J by 6 bases, with 2 bases between. CDR3 nucleotide sequence: TGTGCCAGCAGTTTCAATGGCTACACCTTC. Translation gives CASSFNGYTF.

The table lists this clone with a count of one. CDR3 DNA sequence: TGTGCCAGCAGTTTACGTGACACCGTTCGGGAGCAGTACTTC. Protein sequence: CASSLRDTVREQYF. The chain combines TRBV28 with TRBJ2-7; D is undetermined. The CDR3 is made up of 14 amino acids. Germline CDR1 is MDHEN and CDR2 is SYDVKM. Trimming left V 2 bases short and J 7 bases short, with 15 bases between.

The rearrangement joins TRBV19 to TRBJ2-2, with TRBD1 matching 9 bases. V lost 5 bases, J lost 6 bases, and 4 bases stayed unmatched. The germline V gene encodes CDR1 LNHDA and CDR2 SQIVND (reference sequence). This CDR3 has 14 residues. Here the CDR3 reads CASSAQGAAGELFF. The DNA for the CDR3 is TGTGCCAGTAGTGCACAGGGGGCCGCCGGGGAGCTGTTTTTT.

The chain combines TRBV11-3 with TRBJ2-3, with D possibly being TRBD1 (5 bases). The V gene lost 5 bases and the J gene lost 3 bases, with 18 bases spanning the gap. The CDR3 extends over 16 amino acids. Per the germline V gene, CDR1 is SGHNT and CDR2 is YENEEA. The CDR3 DNA is TGTGCCAGCAGCCCGAGGCAGGGCCAAGGGACAGATACGCAGTATTTT. Its translation: CASSPRQGQGTDTQYF.

CDR3 sequence: CASRRQEHSNQPQHF. CDR3 nucleotide sequence: TGTGCCAGCAGACGACAGGAACATAGCAATCAGCCCCAGCATTTT. V gene TRBV7-2 combines with J gene TRBJ1-5; D possibly corresponds to TRBD1 (6 bases). Between the trimmed V and J ends, which lost 6 bases and 0 bases, there was a span of 12 bases. Germline V CDR1 and CDR2: SGHTA, FQGNSA. CDR3 length equals 15 residues.

This chain connects TRBV19 to TRBJ1-2; weak D call: TRBD1 (6 bases). Per the germline V gene, CDR1 is LNHDA and CDR2 is SQIVND (reference sequence). V was shortened by 8 bases and J by 4 bases, with 14 bases between the two germline ends. The CDR3 has 13 amino acids. The CDR3 bases are TGTGCCAGTGGGAACAGGGATCGCTATGGCTACACCTTC. Protein product: CASGNRDRYGYTF.

The V gene is TRBV4-1, the J gene TRBJ2-2; D gene uncertain. CDR3 size: 13 residues. The V gene's germline CDR1 is MGHRA and CDR2 YSYEKL. Trimming stripped 0 bases from V and 6 bases from J, with 5 bases between. The DNA of the CDR3 is TGCGCCAGCAGCCAAGATCGTCCCGGGGAGCTGTTTTTT. Amino acid sequence: CASSQDRPGELFF.

The rearrangement links TRBV10-3 to TRBJ1-3; D gene ambiguous. CDR3 length: 16 residues. The germline V and J ends were trimmed by 1 base and 1 base, with 11 bases remaining between them. The germline gives CDR1 ENHRY, CDR2 SYGVKD. As DNA, the CDR3 is TGTGCCATCAGTGAGTACTCAGGTAGATCTGGAAACACCATATATTTT. Protein sequence: CAISEYSGRSGNTIYF.